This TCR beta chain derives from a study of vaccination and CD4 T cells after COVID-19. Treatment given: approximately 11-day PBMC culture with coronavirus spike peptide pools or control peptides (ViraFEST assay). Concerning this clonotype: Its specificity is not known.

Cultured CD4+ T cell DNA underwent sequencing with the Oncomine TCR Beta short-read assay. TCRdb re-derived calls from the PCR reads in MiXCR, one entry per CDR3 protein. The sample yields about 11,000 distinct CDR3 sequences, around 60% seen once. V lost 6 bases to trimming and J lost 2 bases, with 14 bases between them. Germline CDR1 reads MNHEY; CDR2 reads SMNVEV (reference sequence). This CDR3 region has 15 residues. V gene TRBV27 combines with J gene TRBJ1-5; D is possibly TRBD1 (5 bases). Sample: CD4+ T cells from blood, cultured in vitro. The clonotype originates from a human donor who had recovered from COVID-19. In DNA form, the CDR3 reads TGTGCCAGCAGGCCCCGCGGGGGGGGCAATCAGCCCCAGCATTTT. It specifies CASRPRGGGNQPQHF.